Below, 5 T cell receptor beta chains from the same sample are listed, as sequenced in a study of T-cell reconstitution after alpha-beta-depleted transplantation in children. Molecular barcoding with unique molecular identifiers was used for the TCRbeta library. Each CDR3 protein gets one entry after TCRdb re-called the PCR reads with MiXCR. The data show around 530,000 distinct CDR3 sequences, with over 25% seen just once and less than 2.5% held by the top ten. This sample comprised PBMCs from the stem cell graft donor, obtained from the stem cell graft. The receptors come from a human donor who donated a stem cell graft to a child with aplastic anemia.

This chain connects TRBV5-1 to TRBJ2-3; no reliable D call. The ends were cut back, 0 bases at V and 4 bases at J, with 12 bases in the middle. This CDR3 has 15 amino acids. Per the germline V gene, CDR1 is SGHRS and CDR2 is YFSETQ. The CDR3 loop reads CASSLGSELADTQYF. For the CDR3, the DNA is TGCGCCAGCAGCTTGGGATCCGAGCTAGCAGATACGCAGTATTTT.

J is TRBJ2-7 and V is TRBV11-2, with TRBD1 matching over 9 bases. CDR3 length equals 15 residues. The germline CDR1 and CDR2 sequences are SGHAT and FQNNGV. With 2 bases clipped from V and 4 bases from J, the junction kept 6 bases outside the gene matches. CDR3 amino acids: CASSLNSDRGYEQYV. The CDR3 region has the DNA TGTGCCAGCAGCTTAAATAGCGACAGGGGGTACGAGCAGTACGTC.

This clonotype showed up just a few times. The gene calls are TRBV10-2 and TRBJ2-1, with 9 bases identical to TRBD2. V trimming: 10 bases; J trimming: 8 bases; junction bases outside the gene matches: 15. The CDR3 is 15 amino acids. The germline CDR1 and CDR2 sequences are WSHSY and SAAADI. The CDR3 is CATGTSTPYNYEQFF. CDR3 in DNA: TGCGCCACCGGGACTAGCACCCCGTATAACTATGAGCAGTTCTTC.

The V gene is TRBV5-1, the J gene TRBJ1-1; D is uncertain. The CDR3 has 13 residues. V lost 0 bases and J 6 bases, leaving 9 bases between the germline ends. Germline values: CDR1 SGHRS, CDR2 YFSETQ. The CDR3 protein is CASSLEAASEAFF. The CDR3, as DNA: TGCGCCAGCAGCTTGGAGGCAGCGTCTGAAGCTTTCTTT.

This chain links TRBV12-3 or TRBV12-4 with TRBJ2-1, with 10 nucleotides matching TRBD2. This CDR3 contains 15 residues. J gave up 0 bases and V 9 bases, and 5 bases lay outside the gene matches. CDR3 nucleotide sequence: TGTGCCAGTGGTAGCGGGAGGTCCTCCTACAATGAGCAGTTCTTC. It is translated as CASGSGRSSYNEQFF.